Listed below are T cell receptor beta chains from one sample, sequenced in a study of T cell responses to AZD1222 COVID-19 vaccine. Produced via immunoSEQ multiplex PCR; TCRdb's table is partial and in-frame only. The sample records 95,000 to 150,000 clones, 70% to 90% being singletons. Sequences were derived from peripheral blood, sampled on day 0 of AZD1222 vaccination. The origin of the receptors is an adult in good health. CDR3s include the opening cysteine and the closing phenylalanine or tryptophan. A D gene is named only where the DNA matches it firmly. Some rows mark clone size as missing; the rest say once, few, many or name a class of expanded clone.

- 14 TRBJ2-7 TRBV6-5 few TGTGCCAGCAGTCCCCAGTGGAGCTCCTACGAGCAGTACTTC CASSPQWSSYEQYF
- 14 TRBJ2-3 TRBV3-1/TRBV3-2 - TGTGCCAGCAGCCAGCGGGGTGGAACAGATACGCAGTATTTT CASSQRGGTDTQYF
- 12 TRBJ1-3 TRBV25-1 - TGTGCCAGCAGTGAATATGGGAATAAATTAGATTTT CASSEYGNKLDF
TRBD2 19 TRBJ2-3 TRBV6-2/TRBV6-3 - TGTGCCAGCAGTTTAGACGTCGGGAGGGCCGGACGAGGGTCAGATACGCAGTATTTT CASSLDVGRAGRGSDTQYF
- 15 TRBJ1-1 TRBV6-1 - TGTGCCAGCAGAGCCTTCTTGGGCCTGAACACTGAAGCTTTCTTT CASRAFLGLNTEAFF
- 14 TRBJ2-7 TRBV30 - TGTGCCTGGAGGGTCGCCGGGGCTACCTACGAGCAGTACTTC CAWRVAGATYEQYF
- 15 TRBJ2-3 TRBV5-1 - TGCGCCAGCAGCTCCGGACCCAGCACCACAGATACGCAGTATTTT CASSSGPSTTDTQYF
TRBD1 13 TRBJ1-5 TRBV12-3/TRBV12-4 - TGTGCCAGCAGGGGGACAGGCAATCAGCCCCAGCATTTT CASRGTGNQPQHF
- 15 TRBJ1-6 TRBV5-4 - TGTGCCAGCAGTTTAAGCATCCTGACAGAATCACCCCTCCACTTT CASSLSILTESPLHF
- 14 TRBJ2-7 TRBV10-3 - TGTGCCATCAGTGAGTCGGGGGTCACCTACGAGCAGTACTTC CAISESGVTYEQYF
- 15 TRBJ1-1 TRBV7-9 - TGTGCCAGCAGCTTGGTGGAGCCAGGCCCCCTGAGGGCTTTCTTT CASSLVEPGPLRAFF
- 13 TRBJ1-6 TRBV5-1 - TGCGCCAGCAGCACCGGGACATCTTCACCCCTCCACTTT CASSTGTSSPLHF
TRBD1 18 TRBJ1-5 TRBV6-6 - TGTGCCAGCAGTCTTCGCGGGGACAGCCACACCGATAATCAGCCCCAGCATTTT CASSLRGDSHTDNQPQHF
- 15 TRBJ2-7 TRBV5-1 - TGCGCCAGCAGCTTGGCCAACAGGGTCATTTACGAGCAGTACTTC CASSLANRVIYEQYF
- 12 TRBJ2-1 TRBV10-3 few TGTGCCATCAGTCGCCATTACAATGAGCAGTTCTTC CAISRHYNEQFF
- 14 TRBJ2-1 TRBV5-4 - TGTGCCAGCAGCTTGGACACAGAGTACAATGAGCAGTTCTTC CASSLDTEYNEQFF
TRBD2 14 TRBJ2-7 TRBV5-6 once TGTGCCAGCAGCCCCCGGGGGGGACTGAACGGGCAGTACTTC CASSPRGGLNGQYF